This T cell receptor (beta chain) was identified during a study of OX40 agonist ivuxolimab in advanced cancers. At the level of the study: An anti-OX40 (CD134) antibody with agonistic activity, ivuxolimab, was administered to patients. Therapy given before enrollment (anti-PD-1, anti-PD-L1 or anti-CTLA-4) was allowed, and 30% to 50% had some. Notes on the study in general: At 0.1 to 3.0 mg/kg, CD4+ and CD8+ blood T cells expanded clonally by week 6.

Clones were sequenced by immunoSEQ multiplex PCR, and TCRdb holds only the in-frame ones, with some missing. The sample yields tens of thousands of clones, 89% seen once. Trimming shortened V by 2 bases and J by 0 bases, and 8 bases separated the two germline ends. The CDR3 has 15 amino acids. Germline V gene lookup returns CDR1 WNHNN and CDR2 SYGVQD (reference sequence). In the case of this clone: The antigen is unknown.

The sample was CD4+ or CD8+ T cells sorted from blood, taken in a trial of the OX40 agonist ivuxolimab. The clonotype comes from an adult with an advanced solid tumor such as melanoma, head and neck, liver or kidney cancer. This sequence joins TRBV10-1 and TRBJ1-3; D may be TRBD1 (5 bases). The CDR3 nucleotides read TGCGCCAGCAGTGAGGGGACCCTCTCTGGAAACACCATATATTTT. Translation: CASSEGTLSGNTIYF.